This T cell receptor beta chain was found in a study of T cell responses to AZD1222 COVID-19 vaccine. Notes on the study in general: Seropositive at baseline were only six AZD1222 recipients. Donor demographics were predominantly white British with a female majority; clonal diversity may be underestimated. Nearly half of spike-specific TCRs reportedly target variant regions that are unmutated in the B.1.351 and B.1.1.7 variants.

To note about this clone: Its antigen is not known.

Clones were sequenced by immunoSEQ multiplex PCR, and TCRdb holds only the in-frame ones, with some missing. The sample consists of 95,000 to 150,000 clones, around 89% of them appearing once. Germline assignment: CDR1 LGHDT and CDR2 YNNKEL (reference sequence). Trimming removed 1 base from V and 6 bases from J; junction bases left unmatched: 8. The CDR3 totals 15 residues. This receptor was taken from an adult in good health. This specimen consisted of peripheral blood, obtained on day 0 of MenACWY control vaccination. The V and J genes are TRBV3-1 (or the pseudogene TRBV3-2) and TRBJ2-5, with 7 bases lining up with TRBD2. This CDR3 is CASSQAPGGEKTQYF. The CDR3 DNA follows: TGTGCCAGCAGCCAAGCCCCTGGGGGGGAAAAGACCCAGTACTTC.